This TCR beta chain originates from a study of T cells expressing NK-cell markers. Looking at the study overall: Obtained from sorted CD3+CD56+NKG2C+, CD3+CD56+NKG2C- and CD3+CD56-NKG2C+ T cells were the TCR beta repertoires.

One entry per CDR3 protein, without DNA, is what TCRdb gives after re-calling the 5' RACE reads. The clone table shows around 180,000 distinct CDR3 sequences, with the ten largest holding just over 20%. This CDR3 is built from 15 residues. In germline, CDR1 is PRHDT, CDR2 FYEKMQ (reference sequence). The sequence came from a man aged 18-70 years in good health. The material sequenced was blood T cells: a sorted CD56 or NKG2C T cell subset, CD4+ or CD8+ T cells, or bulk PBMC T cells (not recorded which). This chain links TRBV13 with TRBJ1-2; lacking DNA, the TRBD1 call made by TCRdb goes unchecked. The CDR3 region is CASSIGTGGLGGYTF.